The 26 T cell receptor beta chains reported below all come from one sample, sequenced in a study of T cells in localized non-small cell lung cancer. Here immunoSEQ multiplex PCR was the method, and the copy in TCRdb shows in-frame clones only, minus some. Of roughly 38,000 clones in the sample, roughly 86% are singletons; the top ten hold 2.6%. Sequenced material: peripheral blood, taken before any cancer treatment. These receptors were collected from a female donor at least 60 years old with stage I squamous cell lung carcinoma.

The J gene is TRBJ2-3, the V gene TRBV5-4; tentative D call: TRBD2 (6 bases). V shed 2 bases and J shed 0 bases, with 10 bases lying between them. The CDR3 has 15 amino acids. Germline CDR1 is SGHNT and CDR2 is YYREEE (reference sequence). The chain's CDR3 is CASSFGGTSTDTQYF. CDR3 DNA sequence: TGTGCCAGCAGCTTTGGCGGGACTAGCACAGATACGCAGTATTTT. The full variable domain, with the rest looked up from reference TRBV5-4 and TRBJ2-3, is ETGVTQSPTHLIKTRGQQVTLRCSSQSGHNTVSWYQQALGQGPQFIFQYYREEENGRGNFPPRFSGLQFPNYSSELNVNALELDDSALYLCASSFGGTSTDTQYFGPGTRLTVL.

This clone was counted between two and nine times. The chain combines TRBV7-6 with TRBJ2-2; D is undetermined. This CDR3 spans 18 amino acids. Germline V CDR1 and CDR2: SGHVS, FNYEAQ. Trimming pared 2 bases from V and 3 bases from J, leaving 19 bases between. Here the CDR3 DNA reads TGTGCCAGCAGCTTAAGACGGACCGGACGAACGGACACCGGGGAGCTGTTTTTT. Encoded protein: CASSLRRTGRTDTGELFF.

In DNA form, the CDR3 reads TGCAGCGTTGCCGAAATGGTGAACACTGAAGCTTTCTTT. It is translated as CSVAEMVNTEAFF. The genes are TRBV29-1 and TRBJ1-1; D call uncertain. Germline V gives CDR1 SQVTM, CDR2 ANQGSEA. The CDR3 totals 13 residues. V gave up 4 bases and J gave up 0 bases, with 9 bases separating them.

The chain joins TRBV7-9 to TRBJ1-5; D perhaps matches TRBD1 (5 bases). The CDR3 is made up of 14 amino acids. V gave up 1 base and J gave up 2 bases, with 6 bases separating them. Germline CDR1 and CDR2: SEHNR and FQNEAQ (reference sequence). The CDR3 nucleotides are TGTGCCAGCAGCTTAGAAGGGGGCAATCAGCCCCAGCATTTT. Protein product: CASSLEGGNQPQHF.

This sequence joins TRBV6-6 and TRBJ2-1, with D unclear. The CDR3 is made up of 13 amino acids. Germline V CDR1 and CDR2: MNHNY, SVGAGI (reference sequence). V lost 3 bases to trimming and J lost 7 bases, with 10 bases between them. The CDR3 loop is CASSYQGINEQFF. The CDR3 DNA follows: TGTGCCAGCAGTTATCAAGGGATTAATGAGCAGTTCTTC.

The chain couples TRBV5-1 to TRBJ1-5; D gene uncertain. Trimming removed 2 bases at V and 0 bases at J, with 6 bases between. The CDR3 loop spans 14 amino acids. The germline V gene has CDR1 SGHRS and CDR2 YFSETQ. The chain's CDR3 is CASSLAGSNQPQHF. CDR3 bases: TGCGCCAGCAGCTTAGCAGGTAGCAATCAGCCCCAGCATTTT.

The chain recombines TRBV4-1 with TRBJ1-5; no clear D gene. The CDR3 consists of 13 residues. Trimming took 0 bases from V and 6 from J, leaving 6 bases between them. Germline CDR1 MGHRA, CDR2 YSYEKL. The CDR3 nucleotides are TGCGCCAGCAGCCAAGATCGAGGTCAGCCCCAGCATTTT. Its translation is CASSQDRGQPQHF.

This clone was observed a handful of times. The gene calls are TRBV18 and TRBJ2-7, with D perhaps assigned TRBD1 or TRBD2 (5 bases each). This CDR3 has 12 residues. The germline CDR1 and CDR2 sequences are KGHSH and LQKENI. V shed 8 bases and J shed 6 bases, with 14 bases lying between them. DNA for the CDR3: TGTGCCAGCGAGGGGCCGGCGGGCGAGCAGTACTTC. Its protein is CASEGPAGEQYF.

The chain employs TRBV11-2 and TRBJ2-5; no definite D call. This CDR3 has 13 residues. Trimming removed 4 bases at V and 4 bases at J, with 10 bases between. Germline V gene sequence: CDR1 SGHAT, CDR2 FQNNGV. The DNA for the CDR3 is TGTGCCAGCAGCTCTTTCACTCGAGAGACCCAGTACTTC. Amino acids: CASSSFTRETQYF.

The chain joins TRBV19 to TRBJ1-2; no firm D call. Trimming shortened V by 0 bases and J by 5 bases, and 13 bases separated the two germline ends. Germline CDR1 and CDR2: LNHDA and SQIVND (reference sequence). CDR3 length: 15 amino acids. Here the CDR3 reads CASSIDHRTYYGYTF. The CDR3 DNA is TGTGCCAGTAGTATAGATCACCGTACGTATTATGGCTACACCTTC.

The rearrangement uses TRBV18 and TRBJ1-3; D perhaps matches TRBD1 (5 bases). This CDR3 contains 17 residues. V was shortened by 4 bases and J by 1 base, with 17 bases between the two germline ends. Germline CDR1 KGHSH, CDR2 LQKENI. This CDR3 is CASSRTGGENSGNTIYF. The CDR3 DNA is TGTGCCAGCTCACGGACGGGGGGGGAGAATTCTGGAAACACCATATATTTT.

The chain employs TRBV5-1 and TRBJ2-2; tentatively, D is TRBD2 (5 bases). Germline assignment: CDR1 SGHRS and CDR2 YFSETQ. The length of the CDR3 is 15 residues. Trimming shortened V by 1 base and J by 4 bases, and 11 bases separated the two germline ends. For the CDR3, the DNA is TGCGCCAGCAGCTTGCCCCTCGCGGGCACCGGGGAGCTGTTTTTT. It specifies CASSLPLAGTGELFF.

The V gene is TRBV30, the J gene TRBJ2-1; 10 positions agree with TRBD2. The CDR3 covers 13 residues. The ends lost 6 bases at V and 4 bases at J; junction bases unmatched: 3. CDR1 GTSNPN and CDR2 SVGIG come from the germline V gene (reference sequence). CDR3 DNA sequence: TGTGCCTGTGAGCGGGAGGGTTACAATGAGCAGTTCTTC. Its protein product is CACEREGYNEQFF. Variable domain in full (rest from reference TRBV30 and TRBJ2-1): SQTIHQWPATLVQPVGSPLSLECTVEGTSNPNLYWYRQAAGRGLQLLFYSVGIGQISSEVPQNLSASRPQDRQFILSSKKLLLSDSGFYLCACEREGYNEQFFGPGTRLTVL.

This chain connects TRBV4-2 to TRBJ1-5; 9 positions agree with TRBD1. This CDR3 contains 15 residues. CDR1 and CDR2 from the germline V gene are LGHNA and YNFKEQ. The V gene end was trimmed by 4 bases and the J gene end by 9 bases; junction bases not matched to a gene: 10. The CDR3 bases are TGTGCCAGCAGCCCTAGGACAGGGGAGGGCGGGCCCCAGCATTTT. Its protein product is CASSPRTGEGGPQHF.

The V gene is TRBV9, the J gene TRBJ2-1; D is ambiguous. Trimming took off 0 bases at V and 2 bases at J, with 9 bases between the two ends. The CDR3 is made up of 15 amino acids. Germline values: CDR1 SGDLS, CDR2 YYNGEE. This CDR3 is CASSVARGTYNEQFF. In DNA, the CDR3 is TGTGCCAGCAGCGTAGCTCGCGGAACCTACAATGAGCAGTTCTTC.

Only one count was recorded for this clone. The chain uses TRBV29-1 and TRBJ2-7; weak D call: TRBD2 (6 bases). CDR3 length: 12 residues. Looked up from germline, CDR1 is SQVTM and CDR2 is ANQGSEA. Trimming left V 5 bases short and J 6 bases short, with 14 bases between. The CDR3 reads CSVRVGGSEQYF. CDR3 coding DNA: TGCAGCGTTAGGGTCGGGGGAAGCGAGCAGTACTTC.

This clone was seen a few times. The genes are TRBV27 and TRBJ1-1; D is perhaps TRBD1 (6 bases). Trimming left V 2 bases short and J 4 bases short, with 11 bases between. The germline gives CDR1 MNHEY, CDR2 SMNVEV (reference sequence). The CDR3 length is 14 residues. CDR3 sequence: CASSLGQGRTEAFF. The DNA of the CDR3 is TGTGCCAGCAGTTTAGGGCAGGGGCGCACTGAAGCTTTCTTT.

This clone was counted a few times. The chain recombines TRBV7-6 with TRBJ2-1, with 10 nucleotides matching TRBD2. CDR1 and CDR2 (germline): SGHVS, FNYEAQ. V gave up 1 base and J gave up 8 bases; unmatched junction bases: 8. The CDR3 is made up of 16 amino acids. Written as DNA, the CDR3 is TGTGCCAGCAGCTTAGTGGGGACTAGCGCTTCCGATGAGCAGTTCTTC. It encodes CASSLVGTSASDEQFF. The whole variable domain, filled in from reference TRBV7-6 and TRBJ2-1, reads GAGVSQSPRYKVTKRGQDVALRCDPISGHVSLYWYRQALGQGPEFLTYFNYEAQQDKSGLPNDRFSAERPEGSISTLTIQRTEQRDSAMYRCASSLVGTSASDEQFFGPGTRLTVL.

This sequence joins TRBV5-8 and TRBJ2-3; D might be TRBD2 (6 bases). The CDR3 is made up of 15 amino acids. V was clipped by 5 bases and J by 0 bases, with 13 bases between them. The germline V gene has CDR1 SGHTS and CDR2 YDEGEE. For the CDR3, the DNA is TGTGCCAGCAGGCCGCTAGCGTCTAGCACAGATACGCAGTATTTT. Amino acid sequence: CASRPLASSTDTQYF. Using reference TRBV5-8 and TRBJ2-3 for the parts outside the CDR3, the full variable domain is EAGVTQSPTHLIKTRGQQATLRCSPISGHTSVYWYQQALGLGLQFLLWYDEGEERNRGNFPPRFSGRQFPNYSSELNVNALELEDSALYLCASRPLASSTDTQYFGPGTRLTVL.

The V gene is TRBV9, the J gene TRBJ1-4; TRBD1 agrees at 7 bases. V lost 1 base to trimming and J lost 4 bases; unmatched junction nucleotides: 7. The CDR3 sequence is 16 residues long. CDR1 SGDLS and CDR2 YYNGEE come from the germline V gene. Here the CDR3 DNA reads TGTGCCAGCAGCGTAACCCCAGGGGGAATTAATGAAAAACTGTTTTTT. Its protein is CASSVTPGGINEKLFF.

The genes are TRBV7-8 and TRBJ1-4; D might be TRBD1 (5 bases). Germline V gene sequence: CDR1 SGHVS, CDR2 FQNEAQ. This CDR3 is built from 14 residues. The V gene lost 5 bases and the J gene lost 8 bases, with 15 bases spanning the gap. The CDR3 reads CASSPGTAREKLFF. The CDR3 DNA follows: TGTGCCAGCAGCCCCGGGACCGCCCGAGAAAAACTGTTTTTT.

This clone was counted a few times. This chain links TRBV4-3 with TRBJ2-2; D not certain. Per germline, CDR1 LGHNA and CDR2 YSLEER. Between the trimmed V and J ends, which lost 0 bases and 0 bases, there was a span of 2 bases. The CDR3 has 14 amino acids. The CDR3 spells CASSQDTNTGELFF. DNA for the CDR3: TGCGCCAGCAGCCAAGACACGAACACCGGGGAGCTGTTTTTT.

This chain connects TRBV5-4 to TRBJ1-5; D may be TRBD1 (5 bases). CDR3 length equals 16 residues. V was trimmed by 0 bases and J by 5 bases, leaving 15 bases between them. Germline V CDR1 and CDR2: SGHNT, YYREEE (reference sequence). The DNA of the CDR3 is TGTGCCAGCAGCTTGGTGGGACGACAGAATGATCAGCCCCAGCATTTT. Its protein is CASSLVGRQNDQPQHF.

This rearrangement joins TRBV27 to TRBJ1-1, with D possibly being TRBD1 (6 bases). Germline lookup yields CDR1 MNHEY and CDR2 SMNVEV (reference sequence). The length of the CDR3 is 14 residues. V lost 7 bases and J lost 3, with 15 bases in between. As DNA, the CDR3 is TGTGCCAGCACTAAGGCGACAGGCTACACTGAAGCTTTCTTT. This encodes CASTKATGYTEAFF.

This clone was detected once. This chain joins TRBV18 and TRBJ2-1, with D uncertain. Germline lookup yields CDR1 KGHSH and CDR2 LQKENI. The ends were cut back, 4 bases at V and 7 bases at J, with 8 bases in the middle. The CDR3 has 12 amino acids. CDR3 nucleotides: TGTGCCAGCTCACTTCAAGGGAATGAGCAGTTCTTC. This encodes CASSLQGNEQFF.

The rearrangement uses TRBV4-2 and TRBJ1-5; TRBD1 agrees at 11 bases. The CDR3 consists of 19 residues. V lost 1 base and J lost 0; bases outside the gene matches: 8. Germline CDR1 LGHNA, CDR2 YNFKEQ. CDR3 residues: CASSQGPGQGDYSNQPQHF. As DNA, the CDR3 is TGTGCCAGCAGCCAAGGCCCGGGACAGGGGGATTATAGCAATCAGCCCCAGCATTTT.